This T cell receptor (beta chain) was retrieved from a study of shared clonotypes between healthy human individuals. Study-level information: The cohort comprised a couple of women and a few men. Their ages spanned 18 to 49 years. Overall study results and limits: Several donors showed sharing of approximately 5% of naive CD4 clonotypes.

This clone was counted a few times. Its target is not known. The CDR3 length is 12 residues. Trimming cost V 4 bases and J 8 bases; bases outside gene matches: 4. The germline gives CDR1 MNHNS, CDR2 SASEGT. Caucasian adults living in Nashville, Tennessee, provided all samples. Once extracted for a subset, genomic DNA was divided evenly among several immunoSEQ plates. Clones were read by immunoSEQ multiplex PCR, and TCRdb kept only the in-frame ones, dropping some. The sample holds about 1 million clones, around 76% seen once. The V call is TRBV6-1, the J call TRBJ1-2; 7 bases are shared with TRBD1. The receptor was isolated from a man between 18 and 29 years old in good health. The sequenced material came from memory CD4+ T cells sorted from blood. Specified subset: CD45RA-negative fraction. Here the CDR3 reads CASSVGTEGYTF. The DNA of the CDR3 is TGTGCCAGCAGTGTCGGGACAGAAGGCTACACCTTC.